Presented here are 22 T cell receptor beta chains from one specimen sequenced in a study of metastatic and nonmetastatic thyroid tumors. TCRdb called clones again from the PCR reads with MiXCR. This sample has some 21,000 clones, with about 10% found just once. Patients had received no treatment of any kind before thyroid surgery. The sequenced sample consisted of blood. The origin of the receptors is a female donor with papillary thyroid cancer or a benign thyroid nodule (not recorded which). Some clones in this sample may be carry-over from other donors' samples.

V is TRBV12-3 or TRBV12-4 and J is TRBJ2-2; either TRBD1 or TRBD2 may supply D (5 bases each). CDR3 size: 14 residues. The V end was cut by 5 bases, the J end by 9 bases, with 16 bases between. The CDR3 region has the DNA TGTGCCAGCAGTGATGAGGGGATTACCCGGGAGCTGTTTTTT. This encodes CASSDEGITRELFF.

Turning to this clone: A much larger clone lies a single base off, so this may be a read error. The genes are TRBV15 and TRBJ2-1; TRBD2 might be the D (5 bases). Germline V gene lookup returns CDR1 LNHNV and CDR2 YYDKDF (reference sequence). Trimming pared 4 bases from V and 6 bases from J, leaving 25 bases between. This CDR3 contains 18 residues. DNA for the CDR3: TGTGCCACCAGCACGGAGCGGTCAACTAACATTCTCTGCAATGAGCAGTTCTTC. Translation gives CATSTERSTNILCNEQFF.

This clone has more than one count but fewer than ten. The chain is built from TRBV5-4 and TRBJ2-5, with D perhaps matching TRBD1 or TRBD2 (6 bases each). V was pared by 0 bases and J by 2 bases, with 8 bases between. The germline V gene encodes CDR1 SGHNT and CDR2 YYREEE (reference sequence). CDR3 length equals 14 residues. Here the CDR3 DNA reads TGTGCCAGCAGCTTGGGCGGGACACAAGAGACCCAGTACTTC. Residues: CASSLGGTQETQYF.

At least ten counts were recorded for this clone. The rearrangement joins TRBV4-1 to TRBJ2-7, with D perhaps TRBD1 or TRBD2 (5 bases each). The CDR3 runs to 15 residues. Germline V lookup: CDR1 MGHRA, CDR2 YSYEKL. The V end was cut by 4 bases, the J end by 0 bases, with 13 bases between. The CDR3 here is CASSLTWGSSYEQYF. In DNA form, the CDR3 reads TGCGCCAGCAGCCTTACTTGGGGGAGCTCCTACGAGCAGTACTTC.

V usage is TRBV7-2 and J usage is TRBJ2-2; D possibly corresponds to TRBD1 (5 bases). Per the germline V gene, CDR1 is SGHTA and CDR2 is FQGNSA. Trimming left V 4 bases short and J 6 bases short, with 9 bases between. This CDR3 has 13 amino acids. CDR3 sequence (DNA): TGTGCCAGCAGCTCCCAGGGTTCCGGGGAGCTGTTTTTT. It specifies CASSSQGSGELFF.

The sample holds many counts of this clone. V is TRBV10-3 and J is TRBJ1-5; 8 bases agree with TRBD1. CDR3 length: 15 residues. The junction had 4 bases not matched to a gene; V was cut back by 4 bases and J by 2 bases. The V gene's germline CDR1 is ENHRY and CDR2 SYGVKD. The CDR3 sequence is CAISGGQGGNQPQHF. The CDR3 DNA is TGTGCCATCAGTGGAGGACAGGGCGGCAATCAGCCCCAGCATTTT.

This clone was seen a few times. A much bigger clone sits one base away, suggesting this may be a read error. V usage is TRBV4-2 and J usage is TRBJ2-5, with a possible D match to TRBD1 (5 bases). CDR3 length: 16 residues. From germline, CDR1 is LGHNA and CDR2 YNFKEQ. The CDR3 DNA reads TGTGCCAGCAGCCATGGGATCAGGCAGGGTAAAGAGGCCCAGTACTTC. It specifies CASSHGIRQGKEAQYF.

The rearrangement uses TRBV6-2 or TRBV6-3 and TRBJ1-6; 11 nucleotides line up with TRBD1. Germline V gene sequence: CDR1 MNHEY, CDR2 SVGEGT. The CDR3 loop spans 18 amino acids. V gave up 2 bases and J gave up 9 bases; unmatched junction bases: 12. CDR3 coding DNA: TGTGCCAGCAGTTACGTACCAACCCAGGGACAGGGGGGTTCACCCCTCCACTTT. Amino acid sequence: CASSYVPTQGQGGSPLHF.

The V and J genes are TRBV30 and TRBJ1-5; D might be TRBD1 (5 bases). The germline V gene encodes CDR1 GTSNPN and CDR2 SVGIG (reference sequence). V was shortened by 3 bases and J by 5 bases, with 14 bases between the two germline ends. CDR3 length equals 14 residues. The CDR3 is CAWRGQTLDQPQHF. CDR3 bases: TGTGCCTGGAGGGGGCAAACGCTGGATCAGCCCCAGCATTTT.

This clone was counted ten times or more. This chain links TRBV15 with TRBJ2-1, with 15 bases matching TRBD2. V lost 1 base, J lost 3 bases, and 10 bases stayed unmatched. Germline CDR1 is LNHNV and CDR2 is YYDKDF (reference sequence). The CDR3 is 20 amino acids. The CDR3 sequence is CATSRGPGTSGRQGYNEQFF. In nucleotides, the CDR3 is TGTGCCACCAGCAGAGGTCCCGGGACTAGCGGGAGGCAGGGCTACAATGAGCAGTTCTTC.

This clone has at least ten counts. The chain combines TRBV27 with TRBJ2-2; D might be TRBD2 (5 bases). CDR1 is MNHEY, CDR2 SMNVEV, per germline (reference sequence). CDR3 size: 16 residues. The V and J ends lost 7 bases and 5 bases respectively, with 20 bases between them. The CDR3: CASTTLALGGTGELFF. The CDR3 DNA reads TGTGCCAGCACCACATTGGCTCTCGGAGGTACCGGGGAGCTGTTTTTT.

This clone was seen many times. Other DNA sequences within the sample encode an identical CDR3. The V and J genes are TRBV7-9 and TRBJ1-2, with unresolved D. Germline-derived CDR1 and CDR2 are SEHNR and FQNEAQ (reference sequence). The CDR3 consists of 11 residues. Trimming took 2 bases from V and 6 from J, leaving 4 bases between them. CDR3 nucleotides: TGTGCCAGCAGCTTATTGCATGGCTACACCTTC. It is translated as CASSLLHGYTF.

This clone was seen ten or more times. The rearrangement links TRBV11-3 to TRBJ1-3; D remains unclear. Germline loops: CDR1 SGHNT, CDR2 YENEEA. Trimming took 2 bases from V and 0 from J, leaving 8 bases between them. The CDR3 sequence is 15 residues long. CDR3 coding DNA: TGTGCCAGCAGCTTATTCCTCAGCTCTGGAAACACCATATATTTT. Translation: CASSLFLSSGNTIYF.

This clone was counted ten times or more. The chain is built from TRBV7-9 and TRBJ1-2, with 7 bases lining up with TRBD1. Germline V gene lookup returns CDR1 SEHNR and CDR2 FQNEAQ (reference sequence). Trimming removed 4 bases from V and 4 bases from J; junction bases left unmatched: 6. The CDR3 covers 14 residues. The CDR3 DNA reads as TGTGCCAGCAGCTCGACAGGGATTGGCTATGGCTACACCTTC. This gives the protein CASSSTGIGYGYTF.

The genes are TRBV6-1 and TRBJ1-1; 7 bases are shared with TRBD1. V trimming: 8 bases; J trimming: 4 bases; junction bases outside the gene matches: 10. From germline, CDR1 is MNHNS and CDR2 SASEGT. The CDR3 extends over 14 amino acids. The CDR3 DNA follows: TGTGCCAGCGCTAGAACAGGGGTTGGCACTGAAGCTTTCTTT. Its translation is CASARTGVGTEAFF.

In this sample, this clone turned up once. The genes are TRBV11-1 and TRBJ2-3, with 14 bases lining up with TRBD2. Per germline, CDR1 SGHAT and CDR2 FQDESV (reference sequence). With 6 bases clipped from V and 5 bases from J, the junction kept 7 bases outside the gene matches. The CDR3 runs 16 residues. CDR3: CASRGLAGGVGDTQYF. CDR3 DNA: TGTGCCAGCAGAGGACTAGCGGGGGGAGTCGGAGATACGCAGTATTTT.

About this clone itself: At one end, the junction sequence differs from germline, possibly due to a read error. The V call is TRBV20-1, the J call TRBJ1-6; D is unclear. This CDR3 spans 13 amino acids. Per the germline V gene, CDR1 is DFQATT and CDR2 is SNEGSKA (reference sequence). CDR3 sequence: CNARTFGGSPLHF. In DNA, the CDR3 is TGCAATGCTAGGACCTTTGGTGGTTCACCCCTCCACTTT.

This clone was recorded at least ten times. CDR3 coding DNA: TGTGCCAGCAGTTTATCGGGGTATACCTCTGGGGCCAACGTCCTGACTTTC. Its translation: CASSLSGYTSGANVLTF. J is TRBJ2-6 and V is TRBV28; a possible D gene is TRBD2 (5 bases). CDR3 size: 17 residues. V was cut by 1 base and J by 0 bases, with 10 bases left in between. From germline, CDR1 is MDHEN and CDR2 SYDVKM.

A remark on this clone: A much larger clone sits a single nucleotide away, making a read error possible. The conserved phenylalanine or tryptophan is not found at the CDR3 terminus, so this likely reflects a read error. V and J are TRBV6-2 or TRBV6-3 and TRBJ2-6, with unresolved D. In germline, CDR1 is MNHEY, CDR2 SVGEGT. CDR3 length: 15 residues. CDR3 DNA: TGTGCCAGCAGTTACATGGGGTCTGGGGACAACGTCCTGACTTCC. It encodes CASSYMGSGDNVLTS.

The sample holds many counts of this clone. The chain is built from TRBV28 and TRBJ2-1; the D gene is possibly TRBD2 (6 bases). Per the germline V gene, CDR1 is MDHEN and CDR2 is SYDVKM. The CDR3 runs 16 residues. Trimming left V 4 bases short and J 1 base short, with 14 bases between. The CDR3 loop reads CASSSPGAGSYNEQFF. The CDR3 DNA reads TGTGCCAGCAGTTCCCCTGGGGCGGGATCCTACAATGAGCAGTTCTTC. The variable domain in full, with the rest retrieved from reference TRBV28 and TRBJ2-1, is DVKVTQSSRYLVKRTGEKVFLECVQDMDHENMFWYRQDPGLGLRLIYFSYDVKMKEKGDIPEGYSVSREKKERFSLILESASTNQTSMYLCASSSPGAGSYNEQFFGPGTRLTVL.

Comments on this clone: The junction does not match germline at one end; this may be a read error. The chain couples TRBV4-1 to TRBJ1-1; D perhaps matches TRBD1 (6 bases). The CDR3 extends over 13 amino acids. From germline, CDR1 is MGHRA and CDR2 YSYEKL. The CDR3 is CASSRSQGSAALF. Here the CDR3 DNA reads TGCGCCAGCAGCCGAAGTCAGGGGAGTGCAGCTCTCTTT.

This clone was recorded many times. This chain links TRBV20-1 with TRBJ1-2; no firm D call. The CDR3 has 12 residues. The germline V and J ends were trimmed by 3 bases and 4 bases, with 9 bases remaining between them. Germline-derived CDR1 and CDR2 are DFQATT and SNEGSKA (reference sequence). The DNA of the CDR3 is TGCAGTGCTAGCCCCGGGATCTATGGCTACACCTTC. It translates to CSASPGIYGYTF.